Below, 26 T cell receptor beta chains from the same sample are listed, as sequenced in a study of blood T cell repertoires in COVID-19. Sequenced by immunoSEQ multiplex PCR; TCRdb stores in-frame clones only, minus some. The sample lists 70,000 to 85,000 clones, roughly 82% occurring once. Sequenced: peripheral blood. The receptor set was obtained from a man of 80 years or more with acute or convalescent COVID-19.

The chain joins TRBV5-4 to TRBJ2-1, with 10 bases fitting TRBD2. The length of the CDR3 is 15 residues. The V gene's germline CDR1 is SGHNT and CDR2 YYREEE (reference sequence). J gave up 8 bases and V 0 bases, and 5 bases lay outside the gene matches. DNA of the CDR3: TGTGCCAGCAGCTTGGTTCTAGCGGGGGAGGATGAGCAGTTCTTC. Protein product: CASSLVLAGEDEQFF.

The genes are TRBV18 and TRBJ1-6, with 9 nucleotides matching TRBD1. CDR1 KGHSH and CDR2 LQKENI come from the germline V gene. Trimming at V came to 3 bases and at J to 8 bases, leaving 5 bases not matched to a gene. This CDR3 spans 15 amino acids. CDR3 residues: CASSPGTGKDSPLHF. The CDR3 bases are TGTGCCAGCTCACCTGGGACAGGGAAGGATTCACCCCTCCACTTT.

A single count supports this clone. The rearrangement links TRBV5-1 to TRBJ2-5; weak D call: TRBD1 (5 bases). Trimming left V 2 bases short and J 5 bases short, with 10 bases between. Germline loops: CDR1 SGHRS, CDR2 YFSETQ. This CDR3 comprises 13 residues. CDR3 residues: CASSFMPGETQYF. The CDR3 coding sequence is TGCGCCAGCAGCTTTATGCCAGGGGAGACCCAGTACTTC.

The chain links TRBV7-8 to TRBJ1-5; no reliable D call. This CDR3 spans 16 amino acids. Deletions cut 5 bases from V and 2 bases from J, with 16 bases between. Germline V CDR1 and CDR2: SGHVS, FQNEAQ. CDR3 DNA sequence: TGTGCCAGCAGCATTACACGTTACCAGGGCAATCAGCCCCAGCATTTT. Encoded protein: CASSITRYQGNQPQHF.

The rearrangement uses TRBV5-1 and TRBJ2-1; 9 bases line up with TRBD1. The CDR3 runs to 13 residues. Unmatched junction bases numbered 3, after V lost 4 bases and J lost 7 bases. From germline, CDR1 is SGHRS and CDR2 YFSETQ. CDR3 loop: CASSGTGSNEQFF. The CDR3 nucleotides are TGCGCCAGCAGCGGGACAGGGTCGAATGAGCAGTTCTTC.

The V gene is TRBV7-3, the J gene TRBJ2-3, with 9 bases that match TRBD2. With 5 bases clipped from V and 2 bases from J, the junction kept 5 bases outside the gene matches. This CDR3 spans 15 amino acids. The germline gives CDR1 SGHTA, CDR2 FQGTGA. The CDR3 DNA sequence: TGTGCCAGCAGCCCGCTAGCGGGGTCCACAGATACGCAGTATTTT. This sequence encodes CASSPLAGSTDTQYF.

The chain links TRBV6-6 to TRBJ1-3, with D perhaps TRBD1 (6 bases). The length of the CDR3 is 13 residues. Germline CDR1 is MNHNY and CDR2 is SVGAGI (reference sequence). The V gene lost 7 bases and the J gene lost 2 bases, with 9 bases spanning the gap. The CDR3 loop is CASNPGAGNTIYF. The CDR3 DNA sequence: TGTGCCAGCAACCCAGGGGCTGGAAACACCATATATTTT.

The V gene is TRBV5-6, the J gene TRBJ1-5, with a possible D match to TRBD1 (6 bases). The CDR3 length is 18 residues. With 4 bases removed from V and 6 bases from J, the gap between germline ends came to 26 bases. Germline V gives CDR1 SGHDT, CDR2 YYEEEE. The CDR3 protein is CASSLTSPAGGRGQPQHF. The DNA of the CDR3 is TGTGCCAGCAGCCTCACCTCTCCGGCGGGGGGCAGGGGTCAGCCCCAGCATTTT. Combining the CDR3 with reference TRBV5-6 and TRBJ1-5 gives the whole variable domain DAGVTQSPTHLIKTRGQQVTLRCSPKSGHDTVSWYQQALGQGPQFIFQYYEEEERQRGNFPDRFSGHQFPNYSSELNVNALLLGDSALYLCASSLTSPAGGRGQPQHFGDGTRLSIL.

The chain is built from TRBV11-2 and TRBJ1-4; D gene uncertain. The CDR3 covers 14 residues. Trimming removed 1 base from V and 1 base from J, with 4 bases in between. CDR1 is SGHAT and CDR2 is FQNNGV in the germline V gene. CDR3 loop: CASSLGRTNEKLFF. The CDR3 DNA is TGTGCCAGCAGCTTAGGCAGAACTAATGAAAAACTGTTTTTT.

This chain links TRBV14 with TRBJ1-6, with D perhaps matching TRBD1 (5 bases). Germline V gene lookup returns CDR1 SGHDN and CDR2 FVKESK. V dropped 0 bases and J dropped 10 bases, with 13 bases sitting between them. The CDR3 is 15 residues long. Written as DNA, the CDR3 is TGTGCCAGCAGCCAAGAAGGGGCAGCATACTCACCCCTCCACTTT. Residues: CASSQEGAAYSPLHF.

The DNA of the CDR3 is TGTGCCAGCAGCCAAGAACTCTGGCGTCAGGGGGTCGGTGGCTACACCTTC. Amino acid sequence: CASSQELWRQGVGGYTF. The rearrangement uses TRBV3-1 (or the pseudogene TRBV3-2) and TRBJ1-2; 7 bases map to TRBD1. Per germline, CDR1 LGHDT and CDR2 YNNKEL (reference sequence). After removal of 0 bases from V and 7 bases from J, the junction contained 14 bases not matched to a gene. There are 17 residues in the CDR3.

The chain combines TRBV3-1 (or the pseudogene TRBV3-2) with TRBJ1-6, with TRBD1 as a possible D gene (6 bases). Trimming took 7 bases from V and 0 from J, leaving 19 bases between them. Germline CDR1 LGHDT, CDR2 YNNKEL (reference sequence). This CDR3 is 18 amino acids long. Here the CDR3 reads CASKGVQGESSYNSPLHF. The CDR3 nucleotides read TGTGCCAGCAAAGGGGTACAGGGTGAAAGCTCCTATAATTCACCCCTCCACTTT.

This chain connects TRBV19 to TRBJ2-5, with a tentative D call TRBD1 (5 bases). V lost 7 bases, J lost 1 base, and 13 bases lay in between. Germline V gives CDR1 LNHDA, CDR2 SQIVND (reference sequence). The CDR3 is 14 amino acids. The CDR3 nucleotides are TGTGCCAGTAACACCCAGGGTTTCCAAGAGACCCAGTACTTC. It translates to CASNTQGFQETQYF.

The CDR3 sequence is CASSGTTGRGNNEQFF. The CDR3 nucleotides are TGTGCCAGTAGTGGAACTACAGGGAGGGGTAACAATGAGCAGTTCTTC. The chain has TRBV19 and TRBJ2-1; D might be TRBD2 (7 bases). V was cut by 5 bases and J by 5 bases, with 19 bases left in between. This CDR3 is 16 amino acids long. Germline CDR1 reads LNHDA; CDR2 reads SQIVND (reference sequence).

A word on this clone: Mismatch with germline at one junction end may stem from a read error. J is TRBJ1-5 and V is TRBV5-8, with unresolved D. The CDR3 has 15 amino acids. CDR1 is SGHTS, CDR2 YDEGEE, per germline. The CDR3 reads CASTLAGYSNQPQHF. The CDR3 DNA follows: TGTGCCAGCACCTTGGCGGGATATAGCAATCAGCCCCAGCATTTT.

The CDR3 region has the DNA TGTGCCAGTAGTATAGCAGCGGGGGGTCCCCAGAGTACGCAGTATTTT. Amino acid sequence: CASSIAAGGPQSTQYF. The V and J genes are TRBV19 and TRBJ2-3, with 9 bases identical to TRBD2. Germline V gives CDR1 LNHDA, CDR2 SQIVND (reference sequence). Trimming removed 1 base from V and 8 bases from J; junction bases left unmatched: 10. This CDR3 region has 16 residues.

The chain couples TRBV6-6 to TRBJ2-7; no clear D gene. The CDR3 length is 12 residues. With 5 bases removed from V and 0 bases from J, the gap between germline ends came to 5 bases. Germline V lookup: CDR1 MNHNY, CDR2 SVGAGI (reference sequence). This CDR3 is CASSGGSYEQYF. CDR3 coding DNA: TGTGCCAGCAGTGGCGGCTCCTACGAGCAGTACTTC.

Points on this clone: Compared with germline, one end of the junction differs, possibly owing to a read error. This sequence joins TRBV7-3 and TRBJ2-3, with TRBD2 matching over 12 bases. The CDR3 consists of 18 residues. Germline V lookup: CDR1 SGHTA, CDR2 FQGTGA. In DNA form, the CDR3 reads TGTGCCAACAGCCCACAACCCGCCCTAGCGGGGGGGCGTGGTACGCAGTATTTT. This codes for CANSPQPALAGGRGTQYF.

The V gene is TRBV7-3, the J gene TRBJ2-1; 15 bases are a match to TRBD2. CDR1 and CDR2 (germline): SGHTA, FQGTGA. The V and J ends lost 5 bases and 10 bases, in that order; junction bases with no gene match: 9. The CDR3 runs to 16 residues. CDR3 region: CASSAAGLAGGEEQFF. The CDR3 bases are TGTGCCAGCAGCGCGGCGGGACTAGCGGGGGGCGAAGAGCAGTTCTTC.

The chain uses TRBV30 and TRBJ1-5; a possible D gene is TRBD1 (5 bases). The V gene's germline CDR1 is GTSNPN and CDR2 SVGIG (reference sequence). V lost 3 bases, J lost 4 bases, and 10 bases lay in between. The CDR3 has 13 amino acids. Here the CDR3 reads CAWRAQGNQPQHF. For the CDR3, the DNA is TGTGCCTGGAGGGCTCAGGGTAATCAGCCCCAGCATTTT. Full variable domain (remainder filled in from reference TRBV30 and TRBJ1-5): SQTIHQWPATLVQPVGSPLSLECTVEGTSNPNLYWYRQAAGRGLQLLFYSVGIGQISSEVPQNLSASRPQDRQFILSSKKLLLSDSGFYLCAWRAQGNQPQHFGDGTRLSIL.

The chain couples TRBV2 to TRBJ1-1, with 7 bases fitting TRBD1. The CDR3 sequence is 15 residues long. Germline assignment: CDR1 SNHLY and CDR2 FYNNEI. Trimming at V came to 5 bases and at J to 4 bases, leaving 10 bases not matched to a gene. The CDR3 DNA reads TGTGCCAGCAGTCACAGGGGTAGGGAACTCACTGAAGCTTTCTTT. It codes for CASSHRGRELTEAFF.

The chain has TRBV21-1 and TRBJ1-2; TRBD1, as called in the table, went unchecked against the DNA. TRBV21-1 is labeled a pseudogene. CDR3 size: 16 residues. The CDR3 loop is CASSKARDRVDYGYTF. CDR3 DNA: TGTGCCAGCAGCAAAGCGCGGGACAGGGTGGACTATGGCTACACCTTC.

J is TRBJ2-7 and V is TRBV6-5; maybe TRBD1 (5 bases). The CDR3 extends over 13 amino acids. In germline, CDR1 is MNHEY, CDR2 SVGAGI. Deletions cut 5 bases from V and 2 bases from J, with 10 bases between. The CDR3 DNA reads as TGTGCCAGCAGTCGGCAGGGAACCTACGAGCAGTACTTC. Translated: CASSRQGTYEQYF.

CDR3 in amino acids: CASSLEGQGARTQYF. CDR3 DNA: TGTGCCAGCAGCTTAGAAGGACAGGGGGCTCGCACGCAGTATTTT. The chain combines TRBV11-2 with TRBJ2-3; 11 nucleotides agree with TRBD1. Germline V CDR1 and CDR2: SGHAT, FQNNGV. Trimming took 0 bases from V and 9 from J; bases not matched to a gene: 5. The CDR3 sequence is 15 residues long.

This clone was seen a few times. As DNA, the CDR3 is TGTGCCAGCAGCTCCCTGGACAGGGCGGAGACCCAGTACTTC. Protein sequence: CASSSLDRAETQYF. The V gene is TRBV7-2, the J gene TRBJ2-5; 8 nucleotides agree with TRBD1. The CDR3 consists of 14 residues. Germline CDR1 reads SGHTA; CDR2 reads FQGNSA. With 4 bases clipped from V and 5 bases from J, the junction kept 6 bases outside the gene matches.

The V and J genes are TRBV11-2 and TRBJ2-5; maybe TRBD1 (6 bases). Trimming stripped 6 bases from V and 0 bases from J, with 23 bases between. This CDR3 has 18 amino acids. The germline CDR1 and CDR2 sequences are SGHAT and FQNNGV. CDR3 nucleotide sequence: TGTGCCAGCAGTCCGATCCTCAGGGGCAGAGGGTACCAAGAGACCCAGTACTTC. Translated: CASSPILRGRGYQETQYF.